Only a few counts were recorded for the clone carrying this T cell receptor (beta chain). Its antigen is still unknown. The data are from a study of cytomegalovirus exposure and HLA in healthy donors. Study outcomes and limitations: Most of the TCR beta V segments (in an earlier analysis) were productive either about 87% or about 30% of the time. Further analysis was carried out later, and it showed several of the most significant clusters appearing linked to common viral pathogens.

J gave up 4 bases and V 4 bases, and 9 bases lay outside the gene matches. The germline V gene encodes CDR1 SGHAT and CDR2 FQNNGV. The CDR3 is 15 residues long. PCR amplification relied on 60 Vbeta primers (plus 13 Jbeta primers). Here immunoSEQ multiplex PCR was the method, and the copy in TCRdb shows in-frame clones only, minus some. The sample lists about 130,000 clones, around 70% seen once, with about 3% in the top ten. The origin of this receptor is a human donor in good health. The J gene is TRBJ2-5, the V gene TRBV11-2; 7 bases line up with TRBD1. Sequencing used PBMCs. For the CDR3, the DNA is TGTGCCAGCAGCTCGACAGGGAAGGTCGGAGAGACCCAGTACTTC. As protein: CASSSTGKVGETQYF.